This T cell receptor beta chain was recorded in a study of cytomegalovirus exposure and HLA in healthy donors. For the study at large: Among around 400 genotyped donors, roughly 80% fell in the Caucasian-associated ancestry cluster.

Study conclusions and caveats: Being indistinguishable, some V segments were excluded, TRBV6-2 and TRBV6-3 among them.

The primer mix had 60 Vbeta and 13 Jbeta primers. Sequencing used immunoSEQ multiplex PCR; TCRdb keeps in-frame clones, though not all of them. Of about 250,000 clones in the sample, under 80% are singletons; the top ten hold roughly 2.4%. CDR3 length: 16 amino acids. The germline CDR1 and CDR2 sequences are LNHDA and SQIVND (reference sequence). Unmatched junction bases numbered 13, after V lost 5 bases and J lost 10 bases. Of note for this clone: Its specificity is not known.

The gene calls are TRBV19 and TRBJ2-1; 11 bases map to TRBD2. This clonotype was sampled from a female donor in good health and CMV-seronegative. Sequencing was performed on PBMCs. CDR3 region: CASSPGTSGLLGEQFF. DNA of the CDR3: TGTGCCAGTAGTCCTGGGACTAGCGGACTCCTCGGAGAGCAGTTCTTC.